One and the same sample provided the 17 T cell receptor beta chains below, sequenced in a study of monozygotic twins with cystic fibrosis. Method: immunoSEQ multiplex PCR; TCRdb's copy keeps in-frame clones and lacks some. The data contain about 14,000 clones, about 85% of them singletons. Source material: blood. These receptor sequences come from a boy aged 10-17 years with cystic fibrosis.

This chain uses TRBV5-4 with TRBJ1-2; D unresolved. The V and J ends lost 4 bases and 8 bases respectively, with 21 bases between them. The CDR3 is made up of 15 amino acids. Germline CDR1 reads SGHNT; CDR2 reads YYREEE (reference sequence). The CDR3 here is CASSRTEWADAGYTF. The CDR3 DNA is TGTGCCAGCAGCCGGACTGAGTGGGCGGACGCAGGCTACACCTTC.

V gene TRBV14 combines with J gene TRBJ2-3; no firm D call. The V gene lost 7 bases and the J gene lost 2 bases, with 10 bases spanning the gap. Germline V gene data show CDR1 as SGHDN and CDR2 as FVKESK. The CDR3 sequence is 13 residues long. DNA of the CDR3: TGTGCCAGCAACGGCCAGATCACAGATACGCAGTATTTT. It yields the protein CASNGQITDTQYF. The whole variable domain, filled in from reference TRBV14 and TRBJ2-3, reads EAGVTQFPSHSVIEKGQTVTLRCDPISGHDNLYWYRRVMGKEIKFLLHFVKESKQDESGMPNNRFLAERTGGTYSTLKVQPAELEDSGVYFCASNGQITDTQYFGPGTRLTVL.

This clone came up a few times. This rearrangement joins TRBV18 to TRBJ1-2; D is undetermined. Germline CDR1 reads KGHSH; CDR2 reads LQKENI. V was shortened by 2 bases and J by 8 bases, with 15 bases between the two germline ends. The CDR3 has 14 amino acids. This CDR3 reads CASSPATAKKGYTF. The CDR3 DNA is TGTGCCAGCTCACCAGCGACGGCGAAGAAAGGCTACACCTTC. Full variable domain (remainder filled in from reference TRBV18 and TRBJ1-2): NAGVMQNPRHLVRRRGQEARLRCSPMKGHSHVYWYRQLPEEGLKFMVYLQKENIIDESGMPKERFSAEFPKEGPSILRIQQVVRGDSAAYFCASSPATAKKGYTFGSGTRLTVV.

This chain joins TRBV5-8 and TRBJ2-5; D unresolved. The germline V and J ends were trimmed by 0 bases and 3 bases, with 6 bases remaining between them. This CDR3 is 13 amino acids long. Germline V gives CDR1 SGHTS, CDR2 YDEGEE. The CDR3, as DNA: TGTGCCAGCAGCTTGGACCGGGAAGAGACCCAGTACTTC. Protein: CASSLDREETQYF.

V gene TRBV10-1 combines with J gene TRBJ2-7; 12 bases are a match to TRBD2. CDR1 is WNHNN, CDR2 SYGVQD, per germline (reference sequence). The trim removed 3 bases at V and 1 base at J, leaving 4 bases unmatched. The CDR3 extends over 16 amino acids. The CDR3 DNA follows: TGCGCCAGCAGTGATGGGACTAGCGGGCCTTCCTACGAGCAGTACTTC. Protein product: CASSDGTSGPSYEQYF.

The J gene is TRBJ2-3, the V gene TRBV28; 15 nucleotides line up with TRBD2. Germline CDR1 is MDHEN and CDR2 is SYDVKM. Trimming took 9 bases from V and 3 from J; bases not matched to a gene: 7. This CDR3 has 16 residues. CDR3 protein: CASLGTSGRRTDTQYF. The CDR3 DNA sequence: TGTGCCAGTCTCGGGACTAGCGGGAGGAGGACAGATACGCAGTATTTT. The full variable domain, with the rest looked up from reference TRBV28 and TRBJ2-3, is DVKVTQSSRYLVKRTGEKVFLECVQDMDHENMFWYRQDPGLGLRLIYFSYDVKMKEKGDIPEGYSVSREKKERFSLILESASTNQTSMYLCASLGTSGRRTDTQYFGPGTRLTVL.

The chain joins TRBV7-8 to TRBJ1-3; D might be TRBD1 (5 bases). The CDR3 covers 13 residues. V was shortened by 5 bases and J by 2 bases, with 7 bases between the two germline ends. Germline V lookup: CDR1 SGHVS, CDR2 FQNEAQ. The DNA for the CDR3 is TGTGCCAGCAGCGGGGGGGCTGGAAACACCATATATTTT. Encoded protein: CASSGGAGNTIYF.

The V and J genes are TRBV27 and TRBJ2-6; 12 bases match TRBD1. With V trimmed by 8 bases and J by 4 bases, 6 bases remained unmatched. The CDR3 totals 16 residues. The germline gives CDR1 MNHEY, CDR2 SMNVEV (reference sequence). CDR3 sequence (DNA): TGTGCCAGCCGGGACAGGGGGCGACCAGGGGCCAACGTCCTGACTTTC. Translation gives CASRDRGRPGANVLTF.

A few counts support this clone. The gene calls are TRBV6-1 and TRBJ2-5; 10 positions agree with TRBD2. CDR3 length: 15 amino acids. Per the germline V gene, CDR1 is MNHNS and CDR2 is SASEGT. V lost 0 bases to trimming and J lost 2 bases; unmatched junction nucleotides: 0. DNA for the CDR3: TGTGCCAGCAGTGAAGCTAGCGGGGGGCAAGAGACCCAGTACTTC. It codes for CASSEASGGQETQYF.

The J gene is TRBJ1-1, the V gene TRBV5-1, with 7 nucleotides matching TRBD1. V lost 4 bases, J lost 1 base, and 10 bases stayed unmatched. The CDR3 is made up of 16 amino acids. CDR1 SGHRS and CDR2 YFSETQ come from the germline V gene. This CDR3 reads CASSQQYRGGNTEAFF. The CDR3, as DNA: TGCGCCAGCAGCCAACAATACAGGGGAGGGAACACTGAAGCTTTCTTT.

The chain links TRBV6-4 to TRBJ2-3, with TRBD2 matching 10 bases. CDR3 length: 16 residues. CDR1 is MRHNA, CDR2 SNTAGT, per germline. After removal of 0 bases from V and 6 bases from J, the junction contained 6 bases not matched to a gene. The CDR3 DNA reads TGTGCCAGCAGTGACTCTAACAGCGGGGGGGCGGATACGCAGTATTTT. Translation gives CASSDSNSGGADTQYF.

CDR3 nucleotide sequence: TGTGCCAGCTCACCAGAGAATCAGGAGACCCAGTACTTC. Translated: CASSPENQETQYF. The chain employs TRBV18 and TRBJ2-5; D is unclear. This CDR3 has 13 amino acids. Germline-derived CDR1 and CDR2 are KGHSH and LQKENI. V gave up 2 bases and J gave up 5 bases, with 9 bases separating them.

The chain links TRBV10-3 to TRBJ2-2; 7 bases are a match to TRBD1. CDR3 length: 14 amino acids. Germline-derived CDR1 and CDR2 are ENHRY and SYGVKD. After removal of 5 bases from V and 5 bases from J, the junction contained 5 bases not matched to a gene. The CDR3 DNA sequence: TGTGCCATCAGTTGGACAGGATTTACCGGGGAGCTGTTTTTT. Translation gives CAISWTGFTGELFF.

This chain links TRBV19 with TRBJ1-1; 8 nucleotides agree with TRBD1. The V gene end was trimmed by 3 bases and the J gene end by 4 bases; junction bases not matched to a gene: 1. The CDR3 runs to 13 residues. Germline CDR1 is LNHDA and CDR2 is SQIVND (reference sequence). The CDR3 sequence is CASSMTGATEAFF. CDR3 nucleotide sequence: TGTGCCAGTAGTATGACAGGGGCCACTGAAGCTTTCTTT.

The chain uses TRBV5-8 and TRBJ2-1; D may be TRBD2 (5 bases). The germline V gene has CDR1 SGHTS and CDR2 YDEGEE. The CDR3 length is 13 residues. Trimming stripped 5 bases from V and 8 bases from J, with 14 bases between. Here the CDR3 DNA reads TGTGCCAGCAGGCCCCGACTGGGAGATGAGCAGTTCTTC. Translating gives CASRPRLGDEQFF.

The V gene is TRBV6-9, the J gene TRBJ1-5; TRBD1 aligns across 7 bases. V was pared by 4 bases and J by 0 bases, with 15 bases of the junction left unmatched. The CDR3 runs to 19 residues. Germline values: CDR1 MNHGY, CDR2 SVAAGI. The chain's CDR3 is CASSSPGQTLGDSNQPQHF. The CDR3, as DNA: TGTGCCAGCAGTTCCCCGGGACAGACCCTGGGGGATAGCAATCAGCCCCAGCATTTT.

V usage is TRBV7-9 and J usage is TRBJ2-1; TRBD2 aligns across 8 bases. There are 17 residues in the CDR3. After removal of 1 base from V and 10 bases from J, the junction contained 15 bases not matched to a gene. Germline V gene sequence: CDR1 SEHNR, CDR2 FQNEAQ (reference sequence). The CDR3, as DNA: TGTGCCAGCAGCTTAGGGGCCCCAGGCGGGAGGCTTAAGGAGCAGTTCTTC. Encoded protein: CASSLGAPGGRLKEQFF.